The clone carrying this T cell receptor (beta chain) has a count of ten or more. Its antigen is not identified. For TCR beta, libraries came from quantitative 5'-RACE with molecular barcodes. TCRdb re-derived calls from the 5' RACE reads in MiXCR, one entry per CDR3 protein. The sample includes approximately 290,000 distinct CDR3 sequences, around 21% seen only once; the top ten take under 4%. The data were taken from a study of CD8 T cells in ankylosing spondylitis. Study findings and constraints: Reported data indicate significant enrichment of disease-linked clones within matched ankylosing spondylitis synovial fluid. Earlier authors reported some of these motif variants in reactive arthritis synovial fluid and blood. With a CD8+ phenotype, disease-linked clones were relatively rare in peripheral blood.

The receptor comes from a female donor with ankylosing spondylitis or in good health (not recorded which). The specimen sequenced was blood, either unsorted or a sorted T cell fraction (not recorded which).

In DNA, the CDR3 is TGTGCCAGCAGTTTAGTGACGGGAGGGATAGAGACCCAGTACTTC. This sequence encodes CASSLVTGGIETQYF. J is TRBJ2-5 and V is TRBV12-3 or TRBV12-4; 8 positions agree with TRBD2. V lost 1 base to trimming and J lost 4 bases; unmatched junction nucleotides: 5. The CDR3 loop spans 15 amino acids.